This T cell receptor (beta chain) was sequenced in a study of cytomegalovirus exposure and HLA in healthy donors. Study conclusions and caveats: Over 15,000 TCR beta sequences were associated with HLA alleles at 0.05 false discovery rate in a later analysis. Specificity for CMV antigens was confirmed in vitro for a few of the CMV-associated chains. In a later analysis, across HLA loci, associated TCR counts were highest for DRB1, lowest for HLA-C.

With 60 Vbeta and 13 Jbeta primers, the PCR was carried out. Produced via immunoSEQ multiplex PCR; TCRdb's table is partial and in-frame only. The sample holds some 95,000 clones; under 85% are singletons and the top ten take under 7.5%. V dropped 8 bases and J dropped 7; count of bases not matched to a gene: 3. Germline CDR1 is MNHEY and CDR2 is SMNVEV (reference sequence). There are 11 residues in the CDR3. Only a few counts were recorded for this clone. The target antigen is unknown. The sequencing sample was made of PBMCs. J is TRBJ1-1 and V is TRBV27; 8 nucleotides match TRBD1. This sequence originates from a man aged 50 to 60 in good health and CMV-seropositive. For the CDR3, the DNA is TGTGCCAGCCAGGGGGCTGTTGAAGCTTTCTTT. Its translation is CASQGAVEAFF.